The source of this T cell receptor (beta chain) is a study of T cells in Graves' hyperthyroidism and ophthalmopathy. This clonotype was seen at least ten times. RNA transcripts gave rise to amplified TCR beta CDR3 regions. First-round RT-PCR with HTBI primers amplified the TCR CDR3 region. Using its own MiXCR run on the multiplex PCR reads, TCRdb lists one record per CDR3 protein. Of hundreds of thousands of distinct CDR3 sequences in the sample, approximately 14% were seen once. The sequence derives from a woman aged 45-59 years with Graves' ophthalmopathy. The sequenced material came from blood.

Here the CDR3 DNA reads TGTGCCAGCAGCCAACGCGTGGGACTAGCGGGGTACAATGAGCAGTTCTTC. Amino acids: CASSQRVGLAGYNEQFF. The V gene is TRBV7-2, the J gene TRBJ2-1; 13 bases agree with TRBD2. The CDR3 extends over 17 amino acids. The V segment lost 5 bases and the J segment 4 bases; nucleotides outside the gene matches: 8. The germline gives CDR1 SGHTA, CDR2 FQGNSA.